Each of the 24 T cell receptor beta chains below was sequenced from the same sample in a study of blood T cell repertoires in COVID-19. Clones were sequenced by immunoSEQ multiplex PCR, and TCRdb holds only the in-frame ones, with some missing. This sample has 200,000 to 250,000 clones, with roughly 83% found just once. Sequencing was done on a sample of peripheral blood. Source of these receptors: an elderly woman with COVID-19, enrolled during active disease.

For the CDR3, the DNA is TGTGCCAGCAGCTCACAGGGGGGGACCGAGCAGTACTTC. It specifies CASSSQGGTEQYF. The chain is built from TRBV11-3 and TRBJ2-7; D possibly corresponds to TRBD1 (8 bases). V was trimmed by 4 bases and J by 6 bases, leaving 13 bases between them. This CDR3 contains 13 residues. Germline V CDR1 and CDR2: SGHNT, YENEEA.

The rearrangement uses TRBV10-1 and TRBJ2-7; unclear D gene. The CDR3 length is 11 residues. The V end was cut by 7 bases, the J end by 9 bases, with 13 bases between. Germline V CDR1 and CDR2: WNHNN, SYGVQD (reference sequence). DNA of the CDR3: TGCGCCAGCATCGTGCCATCGGGGCAGTACTTC. As protein: CASIVPSGQYF.

The J gene is TRBJ2-3, the V gene TRBV10-3; 11 nucleotides agree with TRBD2. Germline trimming cut 2 bases from V and 2 bases from J; bases unmatched to any gene: 3. Germline CDR1 ENHRY, CDR2 SYGVKD. The CDR3 has 16 amino acids. The CDR3 loop reads CAISEPGLADTDTQYF. CDR3 in DNA: TGTGCCATCAGTGAGCCGGGACTAGCGGACACAGATACGCAGTATTTT.

The rearrangement uses TRBV9 and TRBJ2-1; 7 positions agree with TRBD2. CDR1 is SGDLS, CDR2 YYNGEE, per germline. The CDR3 runs 16 residues. V dropped 0 bases and J dropped 3; count of bases not matched to a gene: 6. CDR3 nucleotides: TGTGCCAGCAGCGTAGAAGGACTAGGCGGCTACAATGAGCAGTTCTTC. It codes for CASSVEGLGGYNEQFF.

This chain connects TRBV18 to TRBJ2-7; a possible D gene is TRBD1 (5 bases). The CDR3 contains 13 residues. Per the germline V gene, CDR1 is KGHSH and CDR2 is LQKENI. The V end was cut by 5 bases, the J end by 4 bases, with 12 bases between. CDR3 DNA sequence: TGTGCCAGCTCATCTGGACACCTTTACGAGCAGTACGTC. Translated: CASSSGHLYEQYV.

This clone was seen more than once but under ten times. V gene TRBV3-1 (or the pseudogene TRBV3-2) combines with J gene TRBJ2-2; 9 nucleotides line up with TRBD1. V lost 4 bases to trimming and J lost 6 bases; unmatched junction nucleotides: 3. The CDR3 loop spans 14 amino acids. CDR1 is LGHDT and CDR2 is YNNKEL in the germline V gene (reference sequence). CDR3 DNA: TGTGCCAGCAGCCCCCGACAGGGGGCCGGGGAGCTGTTTTTT. The encoded protein is CASSPRQGAGELFF.

The V call is TRBV2, the J call TRBJ2-2; D is perhaps TRBD1 (5 bases). V was cut by 8 bases and J by 6 bases, with 7 bases left in between. The CDR3 consists of 11 residues. Germline CDR1 and CDR2: SNHLY and FYNNEI. This chain's CDR3 is CASEGAGELFF. Written as DNA, the CDR3 is TGTGCCAGCGAAGGGGCCGGGGAGCTGTTTTTT. Drawing the rest from reference TRBV2 and TRBJ2-2, the complete variable domain is EPEVTQTPSHQVTQMGQEVILRCVPISNHLYFYWYRQILGQKVEFLVSFYNNEISEKSEIFDDQFSVERPDGSNFTLKIRSTKLEDSAMYFCASEGAGELFFGEGSRLTVL.

The chain couples TRBV5-1 to TRBJ2-1; 11 bases are a match to TRBD2. V shed 7 bases, J shed 6 bases, and the junction held 3 bases outside the gene matches. CDR3 length equals 13 residues. Germline V CDR1 and CDR2: SGHRS, YFSETQ. CDR3 region: CASGTSGFNEQFF. In nucleotides, the CDR3 is TGCGCCAGCGGGACTAGCGGATTCAATGAGCAGTTCTTC.

The chain is built from TRBV7-2 and TRBJ1-3, with D uncertain. Between the trimmed V and J ends, which lost 1 base and 0 bases, there was a span of 7 bases. The CDR3 contains 15 residues. CDR1 and CDR2 from the germline V gene are SGHTA and FQGNSA. This CDR3 is CASSLVGTSGNTIYF. CDR3 coding DNA: TGTGCCAGCAGCTTAGTCGGTACCTCTGGAAACACCATATATTTT.

The chain joins TRBV5-4 to TRBJ1-6; 7 positions agree with TRBD1. The germline gives CDR1 SGHNT, CDR2 YYREEE (reference sequence). This CDR3 region has 14 residues. V was clipped by 4 bases and J by 6 bases; unmatched bases: 4. The CDR3 spells CASSRGQLNSPLHF. Here the CDR3 DNA reads TGTGCCAGCAGCCGGGGACAGCTTAATTCACCCCTCCACTTT.

This clone was detected many times. CDR3 coding DNA: TGTGCCAGCAGTTGGGACAGCAGCAATCAGCCCCAGCATTTT. This gives the protein CASSWDSSNQPQHF. The rearrangement joins TRBV2 to TRBJ1-5; 7 bases map to TRBD1. This CDR3 region has 14 residues. Germline lookup yields CDR1 SNHLY and CDR2 FYNNEI. V gave up 5 bases and J gave up 1 base; unmatched junction bases: 2.

This sequence joins TRBV7-9 and TRBJ2-5, with a tentative D call TRBD2 (6 bases). Germline CDR1 and CDR2: SEHNR and FQNEAQ (reference sequence). V lost 5 bases to trimming and J lost 4 bases, with 17 bases between them. The length of the CDR3 is 15 residues. CDR3 residues: CASSAGTVLGETQYF. In DNA form, the CDR3 reads TGTGCCAGCAGCGCAGGGACTGTCCTAGGAGAGACCCAGTACTTC. Based on the CDR3 plus reference TRBV7-9 and TRBJ2-5, the full variable domain is DTGVSQNPRHKITKRGQNVTFRCDPISEHNRLYWYRQTLGQGPEFLTYFQNEAQLEKSRLLSDRFSAERPKGSFSTLEIQRTEQGDSAMYLCASSAGTVLGETQYFGPGTRLLVL.

V gene TRBV19 combines with J gene TRBJ2-6, with D possibly matching TRBD2 (5 bases). The CDR3 spans 16 residues. Germline lookup yields CDR1 LNHDA and CDR2 SQIVND (reference sequence). V was trimmed by 6 bases and J by 2 bases, leaving 14 bases between them. This chain's CDR3 is CASRLAAGTGANVLTF. DNA of the CDR3: TGTGCCAGTAGGCTGGCGGCCGGGACTGGGGCCAACGTCCTGACTTTC.

This chain uses TRBV7-9 with TRBJ1-4; tentative D call: TRBD1 (6 bases). The CDR3 extends over 16 amino acids. With 4 bases removed from V and 4 bases from J, the gap between germline ends came to 16 bases. Per germline, CDR1 SEHNR and CDR2 FQNEAQ (reference sequence). CDR3 sequence: CASSSRGAGDNEKLFF. CDR3 in DNA: TGTGCCAGCAGCTCCCGGGGGGCAGGCGATAATGAAAAACTGTTTTTT.

The V and J genes are TRBV28 and TRBJ1-6; 10 bases line up with TRBD1. The J segment lost 7 bases and the V segment lost 5 bases, leaving 5 bases of the junction unmatched. Germline lookup yields CDR1 MDHEN and CDR2 SYDVKM. The CDR3 is 15 amino acids. The CDR3 spells CASSLPGQGNSPLHF. CDR3 in DNA: TGTGCCAGCAGTCTCCCGGGACAGGGGAATTCACCCCTCCACTTT.

The rearrangement joins TRBV6-4 to TRBJ2-7; TRBD2 is a possible D gene (5 bases). Trimming stripped 7 bases from V and 11 bases from J, with 9 bases between. Germline V gives CDR1 MRHNA, CDR2 SNTAGT. There are 9 residues in the CDR3. This chain's CDR3 is CASTHGEYV. The CDR3 DNA follows: TGTGCCAGCACCCACGGGGAGTACGTC.

The chain's CDR3 is CASSQERPGGTDTQYF. DNA of the CDR3: TGTGCCAGCAGCCAAGAAAGGCCAGGGGGCACAGATACGCAGTATTTT. The chain uses TRBV3-1 (or the pseudogene TRBV3-2) and TRBJ2-3; TRBD1 might be the D (6 bases). The germline V gene encodes CDR1 LGHDT and CDR2 YNNKEL (reference sequence). Trimming removed 0 bases from V and 1 base from J, with 11 bases in between. CDR3 length equals 16 residues.

The CDR3 DNA reads TGTGCCAGCAGCCCAGGACAGGGCATAAACACTGAAGCTTTCTTT. Translating it yields CASSPGQGINTEAFF. V usage is TRBV5-4 and J usage is TRBJ1-1; TRBD1 matches at 8 bases. V lost 4 bases to trimming and J lost 2 bases; unmatched junction nucleotides: 7. The CDR3 is 15 residues long. Germline CDR1 reads SGHNT; CDR2 reads YYREEE (reference sequence).

This chain joins TRBV2 and TRBJ2-1; 10 bases are shared with TRBD2. The CDR3 runs to 17 residues. V gave up 3 bases and J gave up 7 bases; unmatched junction bases: 12. The V gene's germline CDR1 is SNHLY and CDR2 FYNNEI. The DNA of the CDR3 is TGTGCCAGCAGTGAGGCTAGCGGGGGCCGATCGGGGAATGAGCAGTTCTTC. Amino acid sequence: CASSEASGGRSGNEQFF. Complete variable domain (other parts from reference TRBV2 and TRBJ2-1): EPEVTQTPSHQVTQMGQEVILRCVPISNHLYFYWYRQILGQKVEFLVSFYNNEISEKSEIFDDQFSVERPDGSNFTLKIRSTKLEDSAMYFCASSEASGGRSGNEQFFGPGTRLTVL.

The chain links TRBV10-1 to TRBJ1-1, with TRBD1 identical over 8 bases. Germline CDR1 WNHNN, CDR2 SYGVQD (reference sequence). With V trimmed by 2 bases and J by 1 base, 3 bases remained unmatched. The CDR3 extends over 15 amino acids. The chain's CDR3 is CASSEGQGGNTEAFF. The CDR3 DNA reads TGCGCCAGCAGTGAGGGACAGGGAGGGAACACTGAAGCTTTCTTT.

The chain combines TRBV15 with TRBJ2-5; TRBD1 matches 11 bases. This CDR3 has 15 residues. Per germline, CDR1 LNHNV and CDR2 YYDKDF (reference sequence). The V and J ends lost 1 base and 2 bases, in that order; junction bases with no gene match: 0. In DNA, the CDR3 is TGTGCCACCAGCAGAGGGGACAGGGGGCAAGAGACCCAGTACTTC. Translation: CATSRGDRGQETQYF.

This clone was detected once. This chain uses TRBV5-4 with TRBJ1-6; perhaps TRBD1 as D (5 bases). Trimming removed 2 bases from V and 8 bases from J, with 14 bases in between. Per the germline V gene, CDR1 is SGHNT and CDR2 is YYREEE (reference sequence). The CDR3 loop spans 15 amino acids. The CDR3 DNA sequence: TGTGCCAGCAGCTTAACTTGGGGCAAGGATTCACCCCTCCACTTT. It encodes CASSLTWGKDSPLHF.

This rearrangement joins TRBV28 to TRBJ2-7, with D possibly matching TRBD1 (5 bases). The germline V gene has CDR1 MDHEN and CDR2 SYDVKM. Trimming left V 6 bases short and J 6 bases short, with 18 bases between. CDR3 length: 14 amino acids. In nucleotides, the CDR3 is TGTGCCAGCAGCGCTACCCGCCAGGGATCCGAGCAGTACGTC. It translates to CASSATRQGSEQYV.

This clone was seen only a few times. The V gene is TRBV7-9, the J gene TRBJ1-2, with D perhaps matching TRBD1 (6 bases). V shed 4 bases and J shed 3 bases, with 24 bases lying between them. CDR1 and CDR2 from the germline V gene are SEHNR and FQNEAQ (reference sequence). This CDR3 region has 18 residues. In DNA, the CDR3 is TGTGCCAGCAGCTCCCGTGGAGTAGGGGGAATCGGAGACTATGGCTACACCTTC. This gives the protein CASSSRGVGGIGDYGYTF.